The 24 T cell receptor beta chains below were found in one sample sequenced in a study of cytomegalovirus exposure and HLA in healthy donors. The PCR was carried out with 60 Vbeta primers and 13 Jbeta primers. Assay used: immunoSEQ multiplex PCR; TCRdb lists only in-frame clones, some missing. The sample is made up of 40,000 or so clones, and the top ten hold about 4% of it. Input material: PBMCs. The source is a male donor in good health and CMV-seronegative.

This chain links TRBV13 with TRBJ2-6; 7 nucleotides align to TRBD2. V dropped 5 bases and J dropped 4; count of bases not matched to a gene: 14. The CDR3 length is 18 residues. Germline loops: CDR1 PRHDT, CDR2 FYEKMQ (reference sequence). CDR3 amino acids: CASSTRGGGTSGANVLTF. The CDR3 nucleotides read TGTGCCAGCAGCACCCGGGGCGGGGGAACATCCGGGGCCAACGTCCTGACTTTC.

This sequence joins TRBV5-6 and TRBJ2-2, with TRBD1 matching over 8 bases. From germline, CDR1 is SGHDT and CDR2 YYEEEE. V dropped 4 bases and J dropped 1; count of bases not matched to a gene: 6. The CDR3 sequence is 16 residues long. CDR3 loop: CASSGTGTGNTGELFF. The CDR3 nucleotides read TGTGCCAGCAGCGGTACCGGGACAGGGAACACCGGGGAGCTGTTTTTT. The variable domain in full, completed from reference TRBV5-6 and TRBJ2-2, reads DAGVTQSPTHLIKTRGQQVTLRCSPKSGHDTVSWYQQALGQGPQFIFQYYEEEERQRGNFPDRFSGHQFPNYSSELNVNALLLGDSALYLCASSGTGTGNTGELFFGEGSRLTVL.

The chain employs TRBV5-5 and TRBJ1-5; 7 nucleotides line up with TRBD1. The germline gives CDR1 SGHKS, CDR2 YYEKEE (reference sequence). J lost 4 bases, V lost 1 base, and 5 bases had no gene match. The CDR3 spans 15 residues. Here the CDR3 reads CASSLWDSKNQPQHF. The CDR3 bases are TGTGCCAGCAGCTTGTGGGACAGCAAAAATCAGCCCCAGCATTTT.

Of note for this clone: The germline gene is not matched at one end of the junction; a read error may be the cause. The same CDR3 arises from other DNA sequences in this sample as well. V and J are TRBV4-1 and TRBJ1-1; 9 bases align to TRBD1. Germline values: CDR1 MGHRA, CDR2 YSYEKL. The CDR3 loop spans 17 amino acids. The CDR3 here is CASSQGQGDFMNTEAFF. CDR3 in DNA: TGCGCCAGCAGCCAAGGACAGGGGGACTTTATGAACACTGAAGCTTTCTTC.

The rearrangement uses TRBV6-6 and TRBJ2-2; possibly TRBD2 for D (6 bases). The V end was cut by 6 bases, the J end by 6 bases, with 14 bases between. The CDR3 totals 14 residues. Germline values: CDR1 MNHNY, CDR2 SVGAGI (reference sequence). The CDR3 sequence is CASRPTEGPGELFF. DNA of the CDR3: TGTGCCAGCAGACCTACGGAGGGGCCCGGGGAGCTGTTTTTT.

The chain combines TRBV7-3 with TRBJ2-3, with 14 bases fitting TRBD2. Germline V gene sequence: CDR1 SGHTA, CDR2 FQGTGA. The CDR3 has 17 amino acids. The J segment lost 0 bases and the V segment lost 5 bases, leaving 4 bases of the junction unmatched. CDR3: CASSPRTSGGSTDTQYF. Here the CDR3 DNA reads TGTGCCAGCAGCCCGAGGACTAGCGGGGGGAGCACAGATACGCAGTATTTT.

This chain links TRBV9 with TRBJ1-2; 10 bases match TRBD1. The CDR3 sequence is 14 residues long. Germline V lookup: CDR1 SGDLS, CDR2 YYNGEE. Unmatched junction bases numbered 6, after V lost 4 bases and J lost 6 bases. The CDR3 here is CASSSGQGSDGYTF. The CDR3 region has the DNA TGTGCCAGCAGCTCGGGACAGGGGAGCGATGGCTACACCTTC.

This chain connects TRBV5-1 to TRBJ1-2; D remains ambiguous. Per germline, CDR1 SGHRS and CDR2 YFSETQ. V lost 0 bases and J 6 bases, leaving 15 bases between the germline ends. CDR3 length: 15 residues. This chain's CDR3 is CASSLGASGENGYTF. CDR3 coding DNA: TGCGCCAGCAGCTTGGGGGCCTCAGGCGAGAATGGCTACACCTTC.

The chain employs TRBV6-1 and TRBJ1-6; perhaps TRBD1 as D (6 bases). V lost 3 bases, J lost 7 bases, and 13 bases lay in between. The CDR3 has 15 amino acids. CDR1 is MNHNS, CDR2 SASEGT, per germline. CDR3 region: CASSDVAGANSPLHF. The CDR3 DNA follows: TGTGCCAGCAGTGATGTAGCAGGGGCGAATTCACCCCTCCACTTT.

This sequence joins TRBV7-2 and TRBJ2-7; a weak D match, TRBD2 (6 bases). Trimming took 1 base from V and 6 from J, leaving 19 bases between them. Germline V gene data show CDR1 as SGHTA and CDR2 as FQGNSA. This CDR3 is 16 amino acids long. The CDR3 spells CASSLVFGGRVSEQYF. For the CDR3, the DNA is TGTGCCAGCAGCTTAGTATTCGGGGGAAGGGTGAGCGAGCAGTACTTC.

Of note for this clone: Sequence at one end of the junction differs from germline and may be a read error. The chain links TRBV7-7 to TRBJ2-5; 10 bases map to TRBD1. Per germline, CDR1 SSHAT and CDR2 FNYEAQ (reference sequence). The CDR3 length is 14 residues. The CDR3 sequence: CGSSSTGGGDTQYF. In nucleotides, the CDR3 is TGTGGCAGCAGCTCGACAGGGGGCGGTGATACCCAGTACTTC. Using reference TRBV7-7 and TRBJ2-5 for the parts outside the CDR3, the full variable domain is GAGVSQSPRYKVTKRGQDVTLRCDPISSHATLYWYQQALGQGPEFLTYFNYEAQPDKSGLPSDRFSAERPEGSISTLTIQRTEQRDSAMYRCGSSSTGGGDTQYFGPGTRLLVL.

The chain is built from TRBV11-2 and TRBJ1-2, with 9 bases fitting TRBD1. Trimming took 5 bases from V and 2 from J; bases not matched to a gene: 3. Germline-derived CDR1 and CDR2 are SGHAT and FQNNGV. The CDR3 extends over 14 amino acids. The CDR3 protein is CASSQQGANYGYTF. As DNA, the CDR3 is TGTGCCAGCAGCCAACAGGGGGCGAACTATGGCTACACCTTC.

The chain is built from TRBV19 and TRBJ1-6; D is possibly TRBD1 (5 bases). The CDR3 contains 16 residues. Trimming cost V 0 bases and J 7 bases, with 13 bases left between them. Germline V lookup: CDR1 LNHDA, CDR2 SQIVND (reference sequence). CDR3 protein: CASSIDHGRTNSPLHF. The DNA for the CDR3 is TGTGCCAGTAGTATAGATCATGGACGGACAAATTCACCCCTCCACTTT.

This chain uses TRBV5-1 with TRBJ2-7; TRBD1 aligns across 7 bases. The CDR3 consists of 14 residues. The V gene's germline CDR1 is SGHRS and CDR2 YFSETQ. V gave up 0 bases and J gave up 7 bases; unmatched junction bases: 7. CDR3 sequence: CASSLDKGAGEQYF. In DNA form, the CDR3 reads TGCGCCAGCAGCTTGGATAAGGGGGCTGGGGAGCAGTACTTC.

This chain links TRBV5-1 with TRBJ2-7, with D unresolved. Trimming pared 0 bases from V and 1 base from J, leaving 5 bases between. The CDR3 has 13 amino acids. Germline V gene lookup returns CDR1 SGHRS and CDR2 YFSETQ. CDR3 nucleotide sequence: TGCGCCAGCAGCTTGGCCCAGTCCTACGAGCAGTACTTC. Translated, it gives CASSLAQSYEQYF.

V gene TRBV7-9 combines with J gene TRBJ2-1, with 7 bases lining up with TRBD1. The CDR3 runs 14 residues. From germline, CDR1 is SEHNR and CDR2 FQNEAQ (reference sequence). Trimming removed 4 bases from V and 6 bases from J; junction bases left unmatched: 6. The CDR3 region is CASSWTGSTNEQFF. CDR3 nucleotides: TGTGCCAGCAGCTGGACAGGATCTACCAATGAGCAGTTCTTC.

The J gene is TRBJ1-1, the V gene TRBV6-1; D ambiguous. V shed 5 bases and J shed 4 bases, with 14 bases lying between them. Looked up from germline, CDR1 is MNHNS and CDR2 is SASEGT. The CDR3 runs to 14 residues. CDR3 sequence reads: CASSKESGITEAFF. The CDR3 coding sequence is TGTGCCAGCAGTAAGGAGTCGGGGATCACTGAAGCTTTCTTT.

This chain uses TRBV6-5 with TRBJ2-7; a weak D match, TRBD1 (6 bases). V was pared by 8 bases and J by 3 bases, with 17 bases between. The CDR3 runs to 14 residues. CDR1 MNHEY and CDR2 SVGAGI come from the germline V gene. In DNA, the CDR3 is TGTGCCAGCTCGACCGGGACAACCCGCTACGAGCAGTACTTC. The encoded protein is CASSTGTTRYEQYF.

The chain links TRBV19 to TRBJ2-4; TRBD2 aligns across 7 bases. The CDR3 length is 16 residues. Germline V CDR1 and CDR2: LNHDA, SQIVND (reference sequence). The J segment lost 0 bases and the V segment lost 3 bases, leaving 5 bases of the junction unmatched. Here the CDR3 reads CASSISGGLAKNIQYF. In nucleotides, the CDR3 is TGTGCCAGTAGTATCTCGGGGGGTTTAGCCAAAAACATTCAGTACTTC. Combining the CDR3 with reference TRBV19 and TRBJ2-4 gives the whole variable domain DGGITQSPKYLFRKEGQNVTLSCEQNLNHDAMYWYRQDPGQGLRLIYYSQIVNDFQKGDIAEGYSVSREKKESFPLTVTSAQKNPTAFYLCASSISGGLAKNIQYFGAGTRLSVL.

The genes are TRBV19 and TRBJ2-3, with TRBD1 identical over 9 bases. CDR3 length: 15 amino acids. Germline CDR1 is LNHDA and CDR2 is SQIVND (reference sequence). After removal of 2 bases from V and 3 bases from J, the junction contained 3 bases not matched to a gene. The CDR3 loop reads CASSIIGTGTDTQYF. Here the CDR3 DNA reads TGTGCCAGTAGTATAATAGGGACAGGGACAGATACGCAGTATTTT.

V gene TRBV28 combines with J gene TRBJ2-7; 7 bases agree with TRBD1. The junction had 7 bases not matched to a gene; V was cut back by 1 base and J by 1 base. The CDR3 extends over 16 amino acids. Germline CDR1 MDHEN, CDR2 SYDVKM. The CDR3 DNA reads as TGTGCCAGCAGTTTATCCGGGACAGTGAGATCCTACGAGCAGTACTTC. Translating gives CASSLSGTVRSYEQYF.

V and J are TRBV9 and TRBJ1-6; 7 bases align to TRBD1. The CDR3 is 16 amino acids. Trimming removed 4 bases from V and 5 bases from J; junction bases left unmatched: 9. CDR1 is SGDLS and CDR2 is YYNGEE in the germline V gene. The CDR3 region has the DNA TGTGCCAGCAGCTTGCAGACAGGGCGGCATAATTCACCCCTCCACTTT. It translates to CASSLQTGRHNSPLHF.

J is TRBJ1-1 and V is TRBV6-5, with D maybe TRBD1 (6 bases). This CDR3 contains 13 residues. V was shortened by 6 bases and J by 4 bases, with 12 bases between the two germline ends. Germline CDR1 reads MNHEY; CDR2 reads SVGAGI. The DNA for the CDR3 is TGTGCCAGCAGACCTCAGGGGTTCACTGAAGCTTTCTTT. Its protein is CASRPQGFTEAFF.

The CDR3 DNA is TGTGCCAGCAGCTCGGGACTAGCGGGGTCCCGGACCCAGTACTTC. Protein sequence: CASSSGLAGSRTQYF. The V call is TRBV28, the J call TRBJ2-5; 13 bases line up with TRBD2. The CDR3 is 15 amino acids. Losses at the gene ends were 6 bases for V and 7 bases for J; bases not matched to a gene: 8. Germline V gives CDR1 MDHEN, CDR2 SYDVKM.